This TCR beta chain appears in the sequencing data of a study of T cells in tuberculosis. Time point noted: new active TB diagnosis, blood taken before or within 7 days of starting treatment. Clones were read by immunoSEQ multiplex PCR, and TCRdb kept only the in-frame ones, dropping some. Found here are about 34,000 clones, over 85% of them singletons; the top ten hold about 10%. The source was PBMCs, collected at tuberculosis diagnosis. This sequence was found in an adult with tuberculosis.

The CDR3 is CAISDGGYNSPLHF. The CDR3 DNA reads as TGTGCCATCAGTGACGGGGGTTATAATTCACCCCTCCACTTT. The chain employs TRBV10-3 and TRBJ1-6; TRBD1 might be the D (5 bases). Trimming took 3 bases from V and 4 from J, leaving 7 bases between them. The CDR3 totals 14 residues. Germline CDR1 ENHRY, CDR2 SYGVKD.